This T cell receptor (beta chain) was recorded in a study of T-cell reconstitution after alpha-beta-depleted transplantation in children (TCRdb year 2016). Background for the entire study: The study quantitatively tracked T-cell immune reconstitution after TCRalphabeta/CD19-depleted allogeneic hematopoietic cell transplantation in children using TCR repertoire profiling.

V loses 6 bases, J loses 8 bases, and the germline ends lie 20 bases apart. Inclusive of the bounding cysteine and phenylalanine, the CDR3 is 15 residues long. Only the CDR3 DNA is retained, 45 bases long and in frame from the first base. This clonotype was recorded many times. What this receptor recognizes is not known. No base quality values were provided; no much bigger clone lies one nucleotide off. Library generation was performed with PCR. The sequencer listed for this sample is Illumina HiSeq 2500. TCR libraries were prepared with molecular barcoding, using unique molecular identifiers to normalize TCRbeta repertoire quantification. TCRdb reran the public reads through fastp at Q25 and MiXCR, keeping productive beta chains. Entries that share a CDR3 protein sequence are merged under the most common genes and DNA. Counted in this sample were over 85,000 distinct CDR3 sequences; 10% to 13% of them appeared once. The ten largest clonotypes hold approximately 8% of the sample.

The chain is assembled from TRBV12-3 or TRBV12-4 and TRBJ2-1, with the D segment possibly TRBD1 or TRBD2, each aligning over 6 bases. The sample here was PBMCs from the stem cell graft donor, taken from the stem cell graft. The sequence was collected from a human donor who donated a stem cell graft to a child with acute lymphoblastic leukemia. The CDR3 reads as follows: CASSSITGASDEQFF. The DNA sequence is given as TGTGCCAGCAGCAGCATTACGGGGGCTTCAGATGAGCAGTTCTTC.